Shown below are 30 T cell receptor beta chains from a single sample sequenced in a study of T-cell reconstitution after alpha-beta-depleted transplantation in children. TCRbeta library preparation incorporated unique molecular identifiers. MiXCR was run by TCRdb on the PCR reads, yielding one entry per CDR3 protein. The sample holds hundreds of thousands of distinct CDR3 sequences, around 12% seen once. The sequencing used PBMCs, collected before TCRalphabeta/CD19-depleted stem cell transplant. The receptors come from a girl aged 2 to 10 with congenital amegakaryocytic thrombocytopenia, due to receive a stem cell transplant.

Ten or more counts support this clonotype. The chain has TRBV7-8 and TRBJ1-1; D uncertain. Trimming left V 1 base short and J 0 bases short, with 9 bases between. Germline V gives CDR1 SGHVS, CDR2 FQNEAQ. CDR3 length: 15 amino acids. The CDR3 nucleotides are TGTGCCAGCAGCTTAGTCGCCGGCATGAACACTGAAGCTTTCTTT. This gives the protein CASSLVAGMNTEAFF.

This clonotype was detected only a few times. The CDR3 nucleotides are TGTGCCAGCAGTGAAGAGGCTGTAGGGTGGAACACCATATATTTT. This codes for CASSEEAVGWNTIYF. The chain links TRBV6-1 to TRBJ1-3, with D unresolved. Trimming cost V 1 base and J 7 bases, with 14 bases left between them. The CDR3 contains 15 residues. Germline V CDR1 and CDR2: MNHNS, SASEGT.

V usage is TRBV11-2 and J usage is TRBJ2-2, with 8 positions matching TRBD2. The V gene's germline CDR1 is SGHAT and CDR2 FQNNGV. The CDR3 has 15 amino acids. Trimming cost V 10 bases and J 4 bases; bases outside gene matches: 11. CDR3: CATTGAGAPTGELFF. The CDR3 coding sequence is TGTGCCACCACAGGAGCGGGAGCCCCCACCGGGGAGCTGTTTTTT.

The V and J genes are TRBV4-1 and TRBJ2-7; TRBD1 agrees at 8 bases. This CDR3 has 17 amino acids. Germline-derived CDR1 and CDR2 are MGHRA and YSYEKL. V was pared by 4 bases and J by 3 bases, with 14 bases of the junction left unmatched. The DNA of the CDR3 is TGCGCCAGCAGCCTCCGAAGAGTCGGACAGGGTGTCTACGAGCAGTACTTC. It codes for CASSLRRVGQGVYEQYF.

V usage is TRBV27 and J usage is TRBJ2-3; tentative D call: TRBD2 (6 bases). CDR1 MNHEY and CDR2 SMNVEV come from the germline V gene (reference sequence). The CDR3 is 12 residues long. Trimming cost V 4 bases and J 10 bases, with 12 bases left between them. The CDR3 loop reads CASSSGGEPQYF. As DNA, the CDR3 is TGTGCCAGCAGTTCGGGCGGGGAACCGCAGTATTTT.

This clonotype was found many times. The rearrangement joins TRBV20-1 to TRBJ2-4; TRBD1 matches at 9 bases. Germline CDR1 is DFQATT and CDR2 is SNEGSKA (reference sequence). The V and J ends lost 6 bases and 1 base, in that order; junction bases with no gene match: 4. The CDR3 sequence is 14 residues long. The CDR3, as DNA: TGCAGTGCACGAGACAGGGGGGCCAAAAACATTCAGTACTTC. Translation: CSARDRGAKNIQYF.

This clonotype occurred many times. The rearrangement uses TRBV6-2 or TRBV6-3 and TRBJ2-7; tentatively, D is TRBD1 (6 bases). The V gene's germline CDR1 is MNHEY and CDR2 SVGEGT. V gave up 6 bases and J gave up 7 bases, with 25 bases separating them. The CDR3 extends over 16 amino acids. This chain's CDR3 is CASSTTSDRLEREQYF. Written as DNA, the CDR3 is TGTGCCAGCAGCACCACTTCTGACAGGCTCGAAAGGGAGCAGTACTTC.

This clonotype was found a few times. This chain connects TRBV15 to TRBJ2-5; D gene uncertain. Germline CDR1 and CDR2: LNHNV and YYDKDF (reference sequence). V dropped 7 bases and J dropped 0 bases, with 6 bases sitting between them. The CDR3 runs to 12 residues. The CDR3, as DNA: TGTGCCACCATAGGGAACCAAGAGACCCAGTACTTC. Translated, it gives CATIGNQETQYF.

This clonotype was seen many times. This chain connects TRBV20-1 to TRBJ2-5, with D maybe TRBD2 (6 bases). This CDR3 spans 13 amino acids. Germline V lookup: CDR1 DFQATT, CDR2 SNEGSKA (reference sequence). Trimming pared 3 bases from V and 3 bases from J, leaving 11 bases between. The CDR3 DNA sequence: TGCAGTGCTAGGAGGGGACTTAAAGAGACCCAGTACTTC. Protein product: CSARRGLKETQYF.

A word on this clonotype: This may arise from a read error, as a much more abundant clone is one base away. The chain combines TRBV20-1 with TRBJ2-1; D might be TRBD1 or TRBD2, each matching 6 bases. The CDR3 length is 16 residues. Germline loops: CDR1 DFQATT, CDR2 SNEGSKA (reference sequence). The CDR3 DNA sequence: TGCAGTGCAAGAGAGGGGGGCGGGACCATTTACAATGAGCAGCTCTTC. Protein: CSAREGGGTIYNEQLF.

The chain employs TRBV3-1 and TRBJ1-6; D is perhaps TRBD1 (5 bases). Looked up from germline, CDR1 is LGHDT and CDR2 is YNNKEL (reference sequence). V lost 0 bases to trimming and J lost 11 bases, with 14 bases between them. The CDR3 is 15 amino acids. The CDR3, as DNA: TGTGCCAGCAGCCAAGATCTTAGGGAGGGGACACCCCTCCACTTT. Translated: CASSQDLREGTPLHF.

This clonotype has ten or more counts. V gene TRBV20-1 combines with J gene TRBJ1-4, with 7 bases that match TRBD1. This CDR3 is 15 amino acids long. The V segment lost 5 bases and the J segment 5 bases; nucleotides outside the gene matches: 11. CDR1 and CDR2 (germline): DFQATT, SNEGSKA (reference sequence). DNA for the CDR3: TGCAGTGCTTCAAAACCGGGACAGAGAAATGAAAAACTGTTTTTT. It yields the protein CSASKPGQRNEKLFF.

This clonotype was detected many times. The V gene is TRBV7-9, the J gene TRBJ1-2; D is perhaps TRBD1 (5 bases). Germline CDR1 and CDR2: SEHNR and FQNEAQ (reference sequence). Between the trimmed V and J ends, which lost 4 bases and 5 bases, there was a span of 11 bases. This CDR3 is built from 13 residues. The CDR3 DNA sequence: TGTGCCAGCAGCTCGGCAGGGAATTATGGCTACACCTTC. This sequence encodes CASSSAGNYGYTF.

This clonotype was picked up a small number of times. The chain carries TRBV18 and TRBJ2-1; 7 bases match TRBD2. V lost 3 bases to trimming and J lost 4 bases; unmatched junction nucleotides: 12. The CDR3 has 17 residues. Germline-derived CDR1 and CDR2 are KGHSH and LQKENI. Here the CDR3 reads CASSPSSASGNYNEQFF. The CDR3, as DNA: TGTGCCAGCTCACCTTCTTCGGCTAGCGGAAATTACAATGAGCAGTTCTTC.

A few counts support this clonotype. The rearrangement uses TRBV5-1 and TRBJ2-1, with 7 bases lining up with TRBD1. V trimming: 6 bases; J trimming: 7 bases; junction bases outside the gene matches: 13. The germline V gene has CDR1 SGHRS and CDR2 YFSETQ. CDR3 length: 15 amino acids. The CDR3 bases are TGCGCCAGCACCACACTTCAGACAGGGAAGAATGAGCAGTTCTTC. Amino acids: CASTTLQTGKNEQFF.

This clonotype was detected ten times or more. The rearrangement uses TRBV7-3 and TRBJ2-1; TRBD2 aligns across 9 bases. Germline CDR1 and CDR2: SGHTA and FQGTGA. Unmatched junction bases numbered 6, after V lost 4 bases and J lost 5 bases. This CDR3 has 15 amino acids. CDR3 in DNA: TGTGCCAGCAGCTCGACAGCGGGAGGAAACAATGAGCAGTTCTTC. It specifies CASSSTAGGNNEQFF. The whole variable domain, filled in from reference TRBV7-3 and TRBJ2-1, reads GAGVSQTPSNKVTEKGKYVELRCDPISGHTALYWYRQSLGQGPEFLIYFQGTGAADDSGLPNDRFFAVRPEGSVSTLKIQRTERGDSAVYLCASSSTAGGNNEQFFGPGTRLTVL.

The chain uses TRBV5-5 and TRBJ2-7; 8 bases line up with TRBD2. The trim removed 4 bases at V and 5 bases at J, leaving 20 bases unmatched. The CDR3 covers 18 residues. The germline V gene has CDR1 SGHKS and CDR2 YYEKEE (reference sequence). The CDR3 DNA follows: TGTGCCAGCAGCCTGACCCCGGGGGGGCATTACAGTAGCCACGAGCAGTACTTC. This sequence encodes CASSLTPGGHYSSHEQYF.

CDR3 amino acids: CASSEGFPKQFF. CDR3 sequence (DNA): TGTGCCAGCAGCGAAGGGTTCCCGAAACAGTTCTTC. This chain uses TRBV7-9 with TRBJ2-1; D is unresolved. This CDR3 has 12 residues. The V and J ends lost 5 bases and 13 bases respectively, with 15 bases between them. Germline V gene sequence: CDR1 SEHNR, CDR2 FQNEAQ (reference sequence).

This clonotype was observed many times. The rearrangement links TRBV5-1 to TRBJ2-7; tentative D call: TRBD2 (5 bases). The CDR3 covers 14 residues. V was clipped by 3 bases and J by 0 bases, with 10 bases between them. Germline V gives CDR1 SGHRS, CDR2 YFSETQ. The CDR3 region has the DNA TGCGCCAGCAGCTCGGGATCTGTCTCCTACGAGCAGTACTTC. It specifies CASSSGSVSYEQYF.

This clonotype was seen at least ten times. The J gene is TRBJ2-5, the V gene TRBV5-1; 8 positions agree with TRBD2. From germline, CDR1 is SGHRS and CDR2 YFSETQ. This CDR3 contains 17 residues. Trimming removed 1 base from V and 2 bases from J; junction bases left unmatched: 10. This CDR3 is CASSLILAGGAQETQYF. DNA for the CDR3: TGCGCCAGCAGCTTGATTTTGGCGGGAGGCGCTCAAGAGACCCAGTACTTC.

This clonotype occurred many times. CDR3 residues: CSVELEEPEQYF. The CDR3 DNA is TGCAGCGTTGAACTTGAGGAACCCGAGCAGTACTTC. This chain joins TRBV29-1 and TRBJ2-7; D remains unclear. The CDR3 is made up of 12 amino acids. Germline V gene sequence: CDR1 SQVTM, CDR2 ANQGSEA. Between the trimmed V and J ends, which lost 2 bases and 6 bases, there was a span of 11 bases.

The table lists this clonotype with a few counts. The chain combines TRBV30 with TRBJ2-7, with D possibly matching TRBD1 (5 bases). Germline lookup yields CDR1 GTSNPN and CDR2 SVGIG (reference sequence). Trimming left V 1 base short and J 7 bases short, with 11 bases between. The CDR3 has 12 residues. CDR3 amino acids: CAWSGQSREQYF. DNA of the CDR3: TGTGCCTGGAGTGGACAGTCGAGGGAGCAGTACTTC.

This clonotype has a handful of counts. The V gene is TRBV12-3 or TRBV12-4, the J gene TRBJ1-2, with 9 nucleotides matching TRBD1. This CDR3 is 16 amino acids long. Unmatched junction bases numbered 11, after V lost 5 bases and J lost 4 bases. CDR3 DNA: TGTGCCAGCAGTCCCGGGACAGGGATTCTGGGCTATGGCTACACCTTC. This gives the protein CASSPGTGILGYGYTF.

In this sample, this clonotype turned up a few times. The chain joins TRBV6-5 to TRBJ1-5; 7 nucleotides agree with TRBD1. The CDR3 spans 15 residues. V lost 2 bases and J lost 7; bases outside the gene matches: 8. Germline assignment: CDR1 MNHEY and CDR2 SVGAGI. The CDR3 here is CASSYPTGNCQPQHF. CDR3 sequence (DNA): TGTGCCAGCAGTTACCCGACAGGGAATTGCCAGCCCCAGCATTTT.

This clonotype was seen repeatedly, ten times or more. The chain links TRBV29-1 to TRBJ2-2; 9 bases match TRBD2. The germline CDR1 and CDR2 sequences are SQVTM and ANQGSEA. The CDR3 extends over 16 amino acids. Trimming removed 4 bases from V and 6 bases from J; junction bases left unmatched: 12. DNA of the CDR3: TGCAGCGTTGTTAAGTTCGCGGGAGGGTTGGCCGGGGAGCTGTTTTTT. Its translation: CSVVKFAGGLAGELFF.

J is TRBJ2-1 and V is TRBV6-5; D tentatively fits TRBD1 or TRBD2 (6 bases each). The CDR3 loop spans 14 amino acids. Trimming removed 0 bases at V and 7 bases at J, with 10 bases between. Germline-derived CDR1 and CDR2 are MNHEY and SVGAGI. CDR3: CASSYSGGGNEQFF. The CDR3 nucleotides are TGTGCCAGCAGTTACTCGGGGGGCGGGAATGAGCAGTTCTTC.

This clonotype showed up many times. This chain joins TRBV12-3 or TRBV12-4 and TRBJ2-1; 11 positions agree with TRBD2. V gave up 5 bases and J gave up 5 bases; unmatched junction bases: 5. The CDR3 is made up of 15 amino acids. CDR3 sequence reads: CASSVPGLADNEQFF. DNA for the CDR3: TGTGCCAGCAGTGTACCGGGACTAGCGGACAATGAGCAGTTCTTC.

This chain joins TRBV5-1 and TRBJ2-7, with TRBD1 identical over 9 bases. V lost 4 bases to trimming and J lost 9 bases; unmatched junction nucleotides: 8. Germline V gives CDR1 SGHRS, CDR2 YFSETQ. The CDR3 is made up of 13 amino acids. As DNA, the CDR3 is TGCGCCAGCAGCATCGACAGGGGGTGGATGCAGTACTTC. It encodes CASSIDRGWMQYF.

This clonotype has ten or more counts. The chain employs TRBV9 and TRBJ1-3, with TRBD1 as a possible D gene (6 bases). Deletions cut 3 bases from V and 1 base from J, with 11 bases between. Germline lookup yields CDR1 SGDLS and CDR2 YYNGEE. The CDR3 loop spans 15 amino acids. The CDR3 is CASSETGLSGNTIYF. The CDR3 DNA follows: TGTGCCAGCAGCGAAACAGGGTTGTCTGGAAACACCATATATTTT.

This clonotype was detected ten times or more. V gene TRBV19 combines with J gene TRBJ2-1; maybe TRBD2 (6 bases). The CDR3 is made up of 13 amino acids. V lost 6 bases and J 4 bases, leaving 10 bases between the germline ends. The germline CDR1 and CDR2 sequences are LNHDA and SQIVND (reference sequence). The CDR3 is CASSGSNYNEQFF. The CDR3 DNA reads as TGTGCCAGTAGCGGGAGTAATTACAATGAGCAGTTCTTC.